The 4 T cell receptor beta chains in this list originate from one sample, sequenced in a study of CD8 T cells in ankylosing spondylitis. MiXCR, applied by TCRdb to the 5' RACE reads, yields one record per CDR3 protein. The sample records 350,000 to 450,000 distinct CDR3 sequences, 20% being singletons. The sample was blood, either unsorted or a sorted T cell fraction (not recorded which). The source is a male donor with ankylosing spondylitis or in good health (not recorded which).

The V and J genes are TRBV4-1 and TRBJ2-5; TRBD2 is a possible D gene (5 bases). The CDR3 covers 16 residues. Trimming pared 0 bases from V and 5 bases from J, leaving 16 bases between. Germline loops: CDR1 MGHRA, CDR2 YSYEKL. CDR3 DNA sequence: TGCGCCAGCAGCCAAGATCTTAGTCGAACGGGGGAGACCCAGTACTTC. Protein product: CASSQDLSRTGETQYF.

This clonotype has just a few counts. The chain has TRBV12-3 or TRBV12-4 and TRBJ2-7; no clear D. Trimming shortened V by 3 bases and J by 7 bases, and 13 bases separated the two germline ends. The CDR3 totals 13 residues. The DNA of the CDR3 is TGTGCCAGCAGTTTGGCTGCCGTAGTGGAGCAGTACTTC. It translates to CASSLAAVVEQYF.

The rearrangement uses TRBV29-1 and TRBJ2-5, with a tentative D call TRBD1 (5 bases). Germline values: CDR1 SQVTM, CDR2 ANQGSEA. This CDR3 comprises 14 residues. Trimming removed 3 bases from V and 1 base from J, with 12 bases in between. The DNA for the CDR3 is TGCAGCGTTGAGGGGCAGGGCCCCCAAGAGACCCAGTACTTC. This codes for CSVEGQGPQETQYF.

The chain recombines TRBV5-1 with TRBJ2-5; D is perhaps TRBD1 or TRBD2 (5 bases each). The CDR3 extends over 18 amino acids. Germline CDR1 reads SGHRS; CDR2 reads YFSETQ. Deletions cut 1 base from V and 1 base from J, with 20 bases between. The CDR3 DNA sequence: TGCGCCAGCAGCTTGATTTATATGGGGGAATACCGCCAAGAGACCCAGTACTTC. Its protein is CASSLIYMGEYRQETQYF.